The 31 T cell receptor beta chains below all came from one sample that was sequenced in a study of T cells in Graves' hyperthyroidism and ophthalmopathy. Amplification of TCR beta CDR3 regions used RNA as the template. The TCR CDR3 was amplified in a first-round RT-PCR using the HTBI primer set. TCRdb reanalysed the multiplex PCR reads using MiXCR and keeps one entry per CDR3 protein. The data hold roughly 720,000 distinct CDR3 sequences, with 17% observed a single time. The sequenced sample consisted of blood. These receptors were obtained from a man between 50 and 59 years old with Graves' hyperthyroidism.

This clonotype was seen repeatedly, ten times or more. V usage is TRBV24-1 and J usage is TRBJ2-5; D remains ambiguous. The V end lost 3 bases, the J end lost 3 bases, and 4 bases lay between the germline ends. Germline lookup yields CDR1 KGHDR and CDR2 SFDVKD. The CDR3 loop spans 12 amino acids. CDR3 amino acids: CATSDQKETQYF. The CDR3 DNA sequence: TGTGCCACCAGTGATCAAAAAGAGACCCAGTACTTC.

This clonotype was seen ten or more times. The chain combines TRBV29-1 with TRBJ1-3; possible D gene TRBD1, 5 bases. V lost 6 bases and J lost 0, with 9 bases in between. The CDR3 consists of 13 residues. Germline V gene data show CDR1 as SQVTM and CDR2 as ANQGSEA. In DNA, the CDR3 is TGCAGCGTACAGGCTAGCTCTGGAAACACCATATATTTT. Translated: CSVQASSGNTIYF.

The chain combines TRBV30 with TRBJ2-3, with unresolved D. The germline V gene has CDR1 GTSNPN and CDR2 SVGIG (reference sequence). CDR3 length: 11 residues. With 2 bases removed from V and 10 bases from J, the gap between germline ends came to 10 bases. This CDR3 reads CAWSHSASQYF. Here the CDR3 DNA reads TGTGCCTGGAGTCATTCAGCGTCGCAGTATTTT.

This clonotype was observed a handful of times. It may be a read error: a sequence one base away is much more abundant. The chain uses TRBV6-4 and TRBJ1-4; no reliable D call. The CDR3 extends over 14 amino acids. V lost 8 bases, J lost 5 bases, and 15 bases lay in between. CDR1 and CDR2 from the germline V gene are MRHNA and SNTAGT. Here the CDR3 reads CASGYSPSNEKLFF. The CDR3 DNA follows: TGTGCCAGCGGTTACTCGCCCAGCAATGAAAAACTGTTTTTT.

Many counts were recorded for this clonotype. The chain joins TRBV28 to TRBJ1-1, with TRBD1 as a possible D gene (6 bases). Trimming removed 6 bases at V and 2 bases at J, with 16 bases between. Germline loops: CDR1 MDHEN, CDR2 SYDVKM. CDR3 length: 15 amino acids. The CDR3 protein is CASRVGQLSNTEAFF. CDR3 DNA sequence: TGTGCCAGCAGGGTTGGACAGCTCTCCAACACTGAAGCTTTCTTT. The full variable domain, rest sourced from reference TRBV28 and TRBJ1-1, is DVKVTQSSRYLVKRTGEKVFLECVQDMDHENMFWYRQDPGLGLRLIYFSYDVKMKEKGDIPEGYSVSREKKERFSLILESASTNQTSMYLCASRVGQLSNTEAFFGQGTRLTVV.

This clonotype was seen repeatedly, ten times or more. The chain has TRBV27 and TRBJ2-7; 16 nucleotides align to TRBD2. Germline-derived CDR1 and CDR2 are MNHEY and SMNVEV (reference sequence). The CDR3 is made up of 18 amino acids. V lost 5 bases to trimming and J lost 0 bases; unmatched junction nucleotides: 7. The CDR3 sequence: CASSPGLAGGLSSYEQYF. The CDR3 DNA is TGTGCCAGCAGTCCGGGACTAGCGGGAGGGCTTAGCTCCTACGAGCAGTACTTC.

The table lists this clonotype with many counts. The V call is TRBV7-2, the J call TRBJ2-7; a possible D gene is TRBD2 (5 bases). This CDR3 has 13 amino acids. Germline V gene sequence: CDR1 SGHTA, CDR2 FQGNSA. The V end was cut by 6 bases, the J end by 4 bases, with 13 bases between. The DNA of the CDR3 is TGTGCCAGCAGGCGGACTGCTAAATACGAGCAGTACTTC. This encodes CASRRTAKYEQYF.

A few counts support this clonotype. The CDR3 protein is CASNEGDRFGEQFF. As DNA, the CDR3 is TGCGCCAGCAACGAGGGGGACAGGTTCGGGGAGCAGTTCTTC. The rearrangement links TRBV10-1 to TRBJ2-1; 8 nucleotides agree with TRBD1. Germline CDR1 is WNHNN and CDR2 is SYGVQD (reference sequence). The trim removed 7 bases at V and 10 bases at J, leaving 12 bases unmatched. This CDR3 is 14 amino acids long.

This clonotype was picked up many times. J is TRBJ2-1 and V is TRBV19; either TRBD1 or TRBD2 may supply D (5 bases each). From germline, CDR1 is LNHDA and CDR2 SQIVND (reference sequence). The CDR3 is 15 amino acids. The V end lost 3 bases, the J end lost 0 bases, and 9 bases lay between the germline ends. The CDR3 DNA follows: TGTGCCAGTAGTATCAGGGAGAGCTCCTACAATGAGCAGTTCTTC. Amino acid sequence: CASSIRESSYNEQFF.

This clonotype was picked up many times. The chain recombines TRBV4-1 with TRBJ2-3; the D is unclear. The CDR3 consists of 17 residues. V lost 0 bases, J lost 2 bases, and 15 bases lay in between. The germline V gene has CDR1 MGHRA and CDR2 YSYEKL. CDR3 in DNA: TGCGCCAGCAGCCAAGATCTGGCCAGCTCACTCACAGATACGCAGTATTTT. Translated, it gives CASSQDLASSLTDTQYF.

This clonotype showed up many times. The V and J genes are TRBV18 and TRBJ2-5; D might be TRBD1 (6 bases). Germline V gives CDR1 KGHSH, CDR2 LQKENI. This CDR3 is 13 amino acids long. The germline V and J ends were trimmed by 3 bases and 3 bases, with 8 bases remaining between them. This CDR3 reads CASSPNREETQYF. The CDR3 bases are TGTGCCAGCTCACCCAACAGGGAAGAGACCCAGTACTTC.

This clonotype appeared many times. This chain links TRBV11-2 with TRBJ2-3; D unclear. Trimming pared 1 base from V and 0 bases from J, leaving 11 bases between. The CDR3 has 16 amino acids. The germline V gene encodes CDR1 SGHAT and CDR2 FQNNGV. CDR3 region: CASSLGLDGSTDTQYF. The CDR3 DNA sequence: TGTGCCAGCAGCTTAGGCTTAGATGGTAGCACAGATACGCAGTATTTT.

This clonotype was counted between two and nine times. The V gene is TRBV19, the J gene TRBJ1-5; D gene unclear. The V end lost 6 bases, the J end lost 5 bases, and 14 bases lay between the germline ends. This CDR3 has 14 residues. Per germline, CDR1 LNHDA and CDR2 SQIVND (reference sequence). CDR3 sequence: CASSPWVRDQPQHF. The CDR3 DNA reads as TGTGCCAGTAGCCCATGGGTTAGGGATCAGCCCCAGCATTTT.

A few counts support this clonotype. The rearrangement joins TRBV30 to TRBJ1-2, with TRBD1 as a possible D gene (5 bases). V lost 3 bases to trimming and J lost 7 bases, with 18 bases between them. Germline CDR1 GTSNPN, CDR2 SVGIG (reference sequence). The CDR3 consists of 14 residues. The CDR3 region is CAWRFRDSGGGYTF. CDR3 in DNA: TGTGCCTGGAGATTTAGGGACTCCGGAGGTGGCTACACCTTC.

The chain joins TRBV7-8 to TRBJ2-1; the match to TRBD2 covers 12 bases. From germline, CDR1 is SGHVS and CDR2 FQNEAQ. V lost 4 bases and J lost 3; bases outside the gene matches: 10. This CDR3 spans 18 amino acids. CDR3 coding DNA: TGTGCCAGCAGCTCCGGACTAGCGGGGAGCCTCCTCTACAATGAGCAGTTCTTC. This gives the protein CASSSGLAGSLLYNEQFF.

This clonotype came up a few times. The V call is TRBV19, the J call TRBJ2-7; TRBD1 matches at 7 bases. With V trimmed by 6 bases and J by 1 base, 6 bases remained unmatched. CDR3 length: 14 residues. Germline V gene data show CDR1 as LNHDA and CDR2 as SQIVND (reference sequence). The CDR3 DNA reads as TGTGCCAGTAGCGTCTCGGGACAGTCCTACGAGCAGTACTTC. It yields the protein CASSVSGQSYEQYF. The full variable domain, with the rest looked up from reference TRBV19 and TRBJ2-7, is DGGITQSPKYLFRKEGQNVTLSCEQNLNHDAMYWYRQDPGQGLRLIYYSQIVNDFQKGDIAEGYSVSREKKESFPLTVTSAQKNPTAFYLCASSVSGQSYEQYFGPGTRLTVT.

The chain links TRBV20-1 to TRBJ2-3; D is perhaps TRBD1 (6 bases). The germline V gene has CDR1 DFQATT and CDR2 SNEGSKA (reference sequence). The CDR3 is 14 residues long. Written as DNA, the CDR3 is TGCAGGGGGGCAGGGGAAGCTAGCACAGATACGCAGTATTTT. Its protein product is CRGAGEASTDTQYF.

The CDR3 DNA is TGCGCCAGCAGCCAAATACCCCGGATAGCGGGAAGGGGACGGGAGACCCAGTACTTC. Its translation is CASSQIPRIAGRGRETQYF. The chain has TRBV4-1 and TRBJ2-5; 8 positions match TRBD2. Germline loops: CDR1 MGHRA, CDR2 YSYEKL. Trimming at V came to 2 bases and at J to 5 bases, leaving 19 bases not matched to a gene. The CDR3 consists of 19 residues.

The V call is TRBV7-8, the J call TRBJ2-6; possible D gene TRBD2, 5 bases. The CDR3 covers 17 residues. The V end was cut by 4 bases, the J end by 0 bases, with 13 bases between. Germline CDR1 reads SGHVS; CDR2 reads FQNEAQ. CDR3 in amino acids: CASSSAGSGSGANVLTF. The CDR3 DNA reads TGTGCCAGCAGCTCGGCGGGTTCTGGCTCTGGGGCCAACGTCCTGACTTTC.

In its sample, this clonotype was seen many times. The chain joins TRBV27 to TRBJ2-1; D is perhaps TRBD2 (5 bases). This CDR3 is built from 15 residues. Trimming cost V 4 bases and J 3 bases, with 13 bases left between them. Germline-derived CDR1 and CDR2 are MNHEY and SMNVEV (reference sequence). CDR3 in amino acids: CASSSPGGYYNEQFF. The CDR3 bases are TGTGCCAGCAGTTCCCCTGGAGGTTACTACAATGAGCAGTTCTTC.

In nucleotides, the CDR3 is TGTGCCAGCAGTTATGAAGGCGCTTTCGCAGATACGCAGTATTTT. This translates into CASSYEGAFADTQYF. The gene calls are TRBV6-2 or TRBV6-3 and TRBJ2-3; no firm D call. Germline CDR1 and CDR2: MNHEY and SVGEGT. Trimming pared 3 bases from V and 4 bases from J, leaving 14 bases between. The CDR3 runs to 15 residues.

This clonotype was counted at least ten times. In DNA, the CDR3 is TGTGCCAGCAGTTTAAATCCAGGGGGTTTGGATGAGCAGTTCTTC. Protein sequence: CASSLNPGGLDEQFF. The chain joins TRBV28 to TRBJ2-1, with 7 positions matching TRBD1. Germline CDR1 MDHEN, CDR2 SYDVKM. This CDR3 has 15 residues. J gave up 8 bases and V 2 bases, and 9 bases lay outside the gene matches.

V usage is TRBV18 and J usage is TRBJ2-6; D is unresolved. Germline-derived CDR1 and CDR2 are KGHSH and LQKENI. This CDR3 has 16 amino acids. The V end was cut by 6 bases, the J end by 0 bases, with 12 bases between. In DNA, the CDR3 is TGTGCCAGCTCGCAAGTTCCTGGCTCTGGGGCCAACGTCCTGACTTTC. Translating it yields CASSQVPGSGANVLTF.

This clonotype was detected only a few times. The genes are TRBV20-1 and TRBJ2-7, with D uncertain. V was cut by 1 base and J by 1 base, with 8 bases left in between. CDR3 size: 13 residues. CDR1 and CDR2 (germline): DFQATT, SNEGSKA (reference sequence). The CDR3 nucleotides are TGCAGTGCTAGAGCGAGACAATCCTACGAGCAGTACTTC. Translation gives CSARARQSYEQYF.

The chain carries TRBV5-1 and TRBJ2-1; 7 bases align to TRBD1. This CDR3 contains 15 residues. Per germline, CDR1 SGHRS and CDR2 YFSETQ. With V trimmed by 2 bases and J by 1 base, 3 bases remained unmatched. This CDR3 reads CASSFETGSYNEQFF. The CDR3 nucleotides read TGCGCCAGCAGCTTTGAGACAGGGTCCTACAATGAGCAGTTCTTC.

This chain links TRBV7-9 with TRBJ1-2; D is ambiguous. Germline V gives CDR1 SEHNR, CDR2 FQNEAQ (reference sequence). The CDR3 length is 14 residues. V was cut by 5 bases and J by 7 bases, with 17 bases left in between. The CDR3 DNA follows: TGTGCCAGCAGCCCATCGCCGGGGATCGGTGGCTACACCTTC. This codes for CASSPSPGIGGYTF.

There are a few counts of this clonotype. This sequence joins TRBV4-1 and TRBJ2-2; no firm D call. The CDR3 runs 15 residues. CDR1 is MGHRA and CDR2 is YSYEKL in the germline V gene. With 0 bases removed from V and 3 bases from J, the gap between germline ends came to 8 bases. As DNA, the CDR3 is TGCGCCAGCAGCCAAGATCTACAGCACACCGGGGAGCTGTTTTTT. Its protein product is CASSQDLQHTGELFF.

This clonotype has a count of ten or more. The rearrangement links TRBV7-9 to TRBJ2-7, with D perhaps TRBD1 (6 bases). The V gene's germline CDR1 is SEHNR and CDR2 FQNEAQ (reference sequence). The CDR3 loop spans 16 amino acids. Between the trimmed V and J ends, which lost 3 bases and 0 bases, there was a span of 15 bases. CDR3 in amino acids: CASSFVAGTLSYEQYF. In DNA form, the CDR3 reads TGTGCCAGCAGCTTTGTTGCCGGGACACTCTCCTACGAGCAGTACTTC.

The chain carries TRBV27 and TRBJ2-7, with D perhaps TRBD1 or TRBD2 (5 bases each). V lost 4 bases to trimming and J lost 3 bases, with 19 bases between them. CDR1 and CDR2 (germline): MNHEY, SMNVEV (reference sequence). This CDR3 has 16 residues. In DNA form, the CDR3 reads TGTGCCAGCAGTTCTTTGGGGACGTCGGGGTTCTACGAGCAGTACTTC. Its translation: CASSSLGTSGFYEQYF.

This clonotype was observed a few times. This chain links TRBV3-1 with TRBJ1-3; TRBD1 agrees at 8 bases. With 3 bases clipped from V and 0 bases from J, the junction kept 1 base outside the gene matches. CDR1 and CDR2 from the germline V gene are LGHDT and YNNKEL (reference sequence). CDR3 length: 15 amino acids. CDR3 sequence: CASSQDRASGNTIYF. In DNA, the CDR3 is TGTGCCAGCAGCCAGGACAGGGCCTCTGGAAACACCATATATTTT.

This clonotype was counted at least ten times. This chain's CDR3 is CAIRTNRDSGNTIYF. CDR3 coding DNA: TGTGCCATCAGGACCAACAGGGATTCTGGAAACACCATATATTTT. The chain links TRBV10-3 to TRBJ1-3; possibly TRBD1 for D (6 bases). CDR3 size: 15 residues. Trimming took 6 bases from V and 1 from J, leaving 13 bases between them. Germline V CDR1 and CDR2: ENHRY, SYGVKD.